Described below is a single T cell receptor (beta chain) sequence and its context. Its target is unknown. RNA transcripts were the template for amplifying TCR beta CDR3 regions. Using the HTBI primer set, a first-round RT-PCR was run on the TCR CDR3. Using its own MiXCR run on the multiplex PCR reads, TCRdb lists one record per CDR3 protein. The top ten hold about two fifths of the sample, which has 480,000 or so distinct CDR3 sequences, approximately 49% seen once. Germline-derived CDR1 and CDR2 are SGHTA and FQGTGA. Trimming pared 1 base from V and 8 bases from J, leaving 17 bases between. The CDR3 consists of 15 residues. This entry belongs to a study of T cells in Graves' hyperthyroidism and ophthalmopathy. Whole-study findings and limits: Most clonotypes that expanded in the thyroid above 0.001 also showed up in blood. With a median lead of around 6.7 months before onset, the model predicted ophthalmopathy. Ophthalmopathy stood apart from stable hyperthyroidism in a 13 V-J model.

The chain joins TRBV7-3 to TRBJ1-2; TRBD1 might be the D (6 bases). The receptor was isolated from an adult woman with Graves' disease, either hyperthyroidism or ophthalmopathy (not recorded which). Material for sequencing was peripheral blood or thyroid tissue (not recorded which). The CDR3: CASSLRFPGAHGYTF. The CDR3 DNA sequence: TGTGCCAGCAGCTTAAGGTTCCCAGGGGCTCACGGCTACACCTTC.